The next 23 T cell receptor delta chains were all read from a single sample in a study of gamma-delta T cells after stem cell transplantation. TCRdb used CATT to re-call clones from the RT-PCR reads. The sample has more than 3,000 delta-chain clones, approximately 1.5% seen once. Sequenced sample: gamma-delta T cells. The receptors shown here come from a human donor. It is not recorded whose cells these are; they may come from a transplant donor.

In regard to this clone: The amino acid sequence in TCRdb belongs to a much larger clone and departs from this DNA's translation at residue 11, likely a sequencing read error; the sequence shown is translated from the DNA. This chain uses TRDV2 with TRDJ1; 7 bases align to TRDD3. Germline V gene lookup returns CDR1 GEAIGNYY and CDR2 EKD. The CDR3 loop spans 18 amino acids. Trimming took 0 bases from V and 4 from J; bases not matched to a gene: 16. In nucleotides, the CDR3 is TGTGCCTGTGACACCGTTGAGGTCCTGGGGGGTACTCACGATAAACTCATCTTT. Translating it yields CACDTVEVLGGTHDKLIF.

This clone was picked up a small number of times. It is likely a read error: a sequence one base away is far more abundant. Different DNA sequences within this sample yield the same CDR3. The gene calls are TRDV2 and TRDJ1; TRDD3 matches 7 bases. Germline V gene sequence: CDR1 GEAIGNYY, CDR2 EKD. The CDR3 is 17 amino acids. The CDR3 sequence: CACDTLGDRDYTDKLIF. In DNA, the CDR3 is TGTGCCTGTGACACCCTCGGGGATAGGGACTACACCGATAAACTCATCTTC.

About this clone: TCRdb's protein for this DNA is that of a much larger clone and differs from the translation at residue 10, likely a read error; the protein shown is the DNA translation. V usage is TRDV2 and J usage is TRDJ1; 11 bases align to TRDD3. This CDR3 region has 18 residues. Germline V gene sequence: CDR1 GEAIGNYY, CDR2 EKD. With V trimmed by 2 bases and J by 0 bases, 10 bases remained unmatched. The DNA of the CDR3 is TGTGCCTGTGACAGTGTACTGGGGGATAGGGGGGACACCGATAAACTCATCTTT. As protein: CACDSVLGDRGDTDKLIF.

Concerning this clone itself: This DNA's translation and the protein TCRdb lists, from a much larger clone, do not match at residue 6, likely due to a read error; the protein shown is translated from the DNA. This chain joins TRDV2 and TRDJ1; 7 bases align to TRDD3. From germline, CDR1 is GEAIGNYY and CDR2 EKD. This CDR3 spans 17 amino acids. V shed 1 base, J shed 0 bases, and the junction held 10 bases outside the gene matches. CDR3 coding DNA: TGTGCCTGTGACACTTTCGTTGGGGGACAATACACCGATAAACTCATCTTT. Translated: CACDTFVGGQYTDKLIF.

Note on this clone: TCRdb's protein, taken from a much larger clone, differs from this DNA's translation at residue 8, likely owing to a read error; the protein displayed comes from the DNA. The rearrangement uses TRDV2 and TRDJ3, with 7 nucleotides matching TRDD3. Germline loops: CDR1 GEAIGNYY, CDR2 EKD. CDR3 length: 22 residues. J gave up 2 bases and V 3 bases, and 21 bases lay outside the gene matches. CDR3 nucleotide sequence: TGTGCCTGTGACCATCCACCTCCGGGGGATTCCCCAAGTCCCTGGGACACCCGACAGATGTTTTTC. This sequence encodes CACDHPPPGDSPSPWDTRQMFF.

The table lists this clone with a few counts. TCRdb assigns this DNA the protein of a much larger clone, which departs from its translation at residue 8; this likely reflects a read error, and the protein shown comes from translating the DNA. CDR3 bases: TGTGCCTGTGACCAACTGGGGGGTGATACTCTCTCCTGGGACACCCGACAGATGTTTTTC. Its translation is CACDQLGGDTLSWDTRQMFF. The rearrangement uses TRDV2 and TRDJ3; 8 bases match TRDD3. The ends lost 3 bases at V and 0 bases at J; junction bases unmatched: 12. Germline V gene lookup returns CDR1 GEAIGNYY and CDR2 EKD. This CDR3 comprises 20 residues.

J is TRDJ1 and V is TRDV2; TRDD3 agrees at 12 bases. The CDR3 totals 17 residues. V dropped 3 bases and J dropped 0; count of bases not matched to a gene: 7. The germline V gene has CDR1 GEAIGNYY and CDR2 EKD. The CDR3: CACDRVLGDTYTDKLIF. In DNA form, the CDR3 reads TGTGCCTGTGACCGCGTACTGGGGGATACCTACACCGATAAACTCATCTTT.

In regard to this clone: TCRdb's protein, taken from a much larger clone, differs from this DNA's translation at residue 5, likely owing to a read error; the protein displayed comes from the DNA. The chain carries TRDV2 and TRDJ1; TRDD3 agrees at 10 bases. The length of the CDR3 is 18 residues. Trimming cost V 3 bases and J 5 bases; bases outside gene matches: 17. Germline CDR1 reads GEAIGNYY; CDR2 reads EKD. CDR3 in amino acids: CACDAGTLLGDIEDKLIF. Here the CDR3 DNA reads TGTGCCTGTGACGCCGGAACTCTTCTGGGGGATATTGAGGATAAACTCATCTTT.

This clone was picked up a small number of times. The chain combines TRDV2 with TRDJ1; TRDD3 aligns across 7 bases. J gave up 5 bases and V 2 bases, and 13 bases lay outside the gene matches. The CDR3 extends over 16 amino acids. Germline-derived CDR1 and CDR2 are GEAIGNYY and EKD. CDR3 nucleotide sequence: TGTGCCTGTGACAGTGTACTGGGGATGGCACGAGATAAACTCATCTTT. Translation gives CACDSVLGMARDKLIF.

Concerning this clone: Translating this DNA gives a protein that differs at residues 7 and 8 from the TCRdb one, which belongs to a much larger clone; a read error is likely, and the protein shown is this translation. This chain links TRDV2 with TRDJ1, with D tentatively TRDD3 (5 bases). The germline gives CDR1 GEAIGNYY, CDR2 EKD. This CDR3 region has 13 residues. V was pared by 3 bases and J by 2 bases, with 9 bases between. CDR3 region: CACDAWATDKLIF. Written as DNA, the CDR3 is TGTGCCTGTGACGCCTGGGCTACCGATAAACTCATCTTT.

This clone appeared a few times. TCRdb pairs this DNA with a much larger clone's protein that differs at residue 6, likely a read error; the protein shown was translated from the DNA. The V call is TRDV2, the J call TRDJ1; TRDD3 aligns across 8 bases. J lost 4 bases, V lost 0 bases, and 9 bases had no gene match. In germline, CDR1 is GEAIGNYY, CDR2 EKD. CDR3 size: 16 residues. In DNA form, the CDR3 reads TGTGCCTGTGACACCGCGGGGGATAAAGACCTCGATAAACTCATCTTT. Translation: CACDTAGDKDLDKLIF.

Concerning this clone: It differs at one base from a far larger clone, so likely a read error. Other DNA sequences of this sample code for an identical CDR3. CDR3 nucleotides: TGTGCCTGTGACACCGTTTCGACCGGGGGATACGACACCGATAAACTCATCTTT. Translating it yields CACDTVSTGGYDTDKLIF. The rearrangement uses TRDV2 and TRDJ1; TRDD3 matches at 10 bases. The germline V gene has CDR1 GEAIGNYY and CDR2 EKD. The CDR3 covers 18 residues. V shed 0 bases, J shed 0 bases, and the junction held 9 bases outside the gene matches.

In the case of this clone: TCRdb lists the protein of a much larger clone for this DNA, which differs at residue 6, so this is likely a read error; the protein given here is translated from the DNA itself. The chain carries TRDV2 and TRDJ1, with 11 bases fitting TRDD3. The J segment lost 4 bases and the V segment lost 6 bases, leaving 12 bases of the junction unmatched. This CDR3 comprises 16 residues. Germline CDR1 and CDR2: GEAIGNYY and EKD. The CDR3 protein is CACYSVTGGYVDKLIF. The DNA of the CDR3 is TGTGCCTGTTATTCGGTTACTGGGGGATATGTCGATAAACTCATCTTT.

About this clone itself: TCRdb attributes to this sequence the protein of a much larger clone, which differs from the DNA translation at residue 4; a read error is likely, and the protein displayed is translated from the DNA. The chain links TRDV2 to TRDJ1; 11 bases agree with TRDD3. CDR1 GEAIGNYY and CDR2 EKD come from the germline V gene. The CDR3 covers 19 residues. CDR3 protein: CACGTVLLGDTQNHDKLIF. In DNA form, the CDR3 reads TGTGCCTGTGGCACCGTACTCCTGGGGGATACTCAGAACCACGATAAACTCATCTTT.

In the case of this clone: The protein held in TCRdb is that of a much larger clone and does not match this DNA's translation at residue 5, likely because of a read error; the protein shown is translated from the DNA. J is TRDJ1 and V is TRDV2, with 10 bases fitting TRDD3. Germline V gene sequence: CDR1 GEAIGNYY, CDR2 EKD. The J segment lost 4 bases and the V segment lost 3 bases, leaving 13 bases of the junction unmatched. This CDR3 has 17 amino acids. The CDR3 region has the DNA TGTGCCTGTGACGCGGTTGAAGGGGGATACGCGGTCGATAAACTCATCTTT. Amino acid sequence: CACDAVEGGYAVDKLIF.

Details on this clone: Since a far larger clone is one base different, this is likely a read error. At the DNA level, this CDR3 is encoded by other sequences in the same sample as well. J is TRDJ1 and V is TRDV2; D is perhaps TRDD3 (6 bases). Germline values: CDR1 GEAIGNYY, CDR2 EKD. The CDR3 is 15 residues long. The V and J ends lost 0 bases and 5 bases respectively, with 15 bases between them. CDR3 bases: TGTGCCTGTGACACCGTCGGGGGGACCAGGGATAAACTCATCTTT. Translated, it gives CACDTVGGTRDKLIF.

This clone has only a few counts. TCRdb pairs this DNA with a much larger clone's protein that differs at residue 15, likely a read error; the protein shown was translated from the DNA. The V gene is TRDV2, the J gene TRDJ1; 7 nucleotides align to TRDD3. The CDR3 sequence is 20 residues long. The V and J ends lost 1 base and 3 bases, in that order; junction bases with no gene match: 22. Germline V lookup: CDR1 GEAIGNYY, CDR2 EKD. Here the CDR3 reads CACDTISGGLRPSAPDKLIF. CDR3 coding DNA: TGTGCCTGTGACACTATATCTGGGGGCCTTCGTCCCTCGGCCCCCGATAAACTCATCTTT.

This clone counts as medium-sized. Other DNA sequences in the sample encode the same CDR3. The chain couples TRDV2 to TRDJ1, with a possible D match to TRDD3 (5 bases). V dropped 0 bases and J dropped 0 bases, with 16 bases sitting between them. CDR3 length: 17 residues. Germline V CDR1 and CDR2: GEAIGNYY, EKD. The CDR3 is CACDTVGHTRYTDKLIF. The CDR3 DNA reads TGTGCCTGTGACACCGTGGGGCACACGAGGTACACCGATAAACTCATCTTT.

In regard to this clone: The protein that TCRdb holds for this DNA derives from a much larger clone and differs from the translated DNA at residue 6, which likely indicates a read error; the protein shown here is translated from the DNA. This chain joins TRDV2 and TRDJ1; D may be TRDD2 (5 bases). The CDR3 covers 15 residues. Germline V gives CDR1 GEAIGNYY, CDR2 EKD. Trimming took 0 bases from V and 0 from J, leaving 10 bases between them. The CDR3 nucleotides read TGTGCCTGTGACACCGTTGGCCTTCACACCGATAAACTCATCTTT. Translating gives CACDTVGLHTDKLIF.

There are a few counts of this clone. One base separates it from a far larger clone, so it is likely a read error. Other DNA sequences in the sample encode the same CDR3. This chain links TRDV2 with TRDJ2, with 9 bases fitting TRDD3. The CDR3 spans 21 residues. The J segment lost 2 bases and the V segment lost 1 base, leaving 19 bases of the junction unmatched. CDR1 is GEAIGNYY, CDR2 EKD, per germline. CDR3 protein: CACDTMKGTGLGDGLTAQLFF. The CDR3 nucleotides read TGTGCCTGTGACACTATGAAAGGGACAGGGCTGGGGGATGGCTTGACAGCACAACTCTTCTTT.

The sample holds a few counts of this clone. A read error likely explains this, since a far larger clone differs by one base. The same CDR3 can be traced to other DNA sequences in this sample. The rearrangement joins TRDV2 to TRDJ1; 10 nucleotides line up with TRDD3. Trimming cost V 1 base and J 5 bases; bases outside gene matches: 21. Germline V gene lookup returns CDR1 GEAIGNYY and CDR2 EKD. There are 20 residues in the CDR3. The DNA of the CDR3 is TGTGCCTGTGACACGGTCTATGGGGGGGATACGCGGGGGGCCACTGATAAACTCATCTTT. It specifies CACDTVYGGDTRGATDKLIF.

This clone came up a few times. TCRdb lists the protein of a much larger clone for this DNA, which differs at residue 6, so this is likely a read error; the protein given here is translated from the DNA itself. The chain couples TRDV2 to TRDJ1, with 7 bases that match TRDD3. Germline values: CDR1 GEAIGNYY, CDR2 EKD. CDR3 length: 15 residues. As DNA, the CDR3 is TGCGCCTGTGACCTAGCTGGGGGCCGCACCGATAAACTCATCTTT. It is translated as CACDLAGGRTDKLIF.

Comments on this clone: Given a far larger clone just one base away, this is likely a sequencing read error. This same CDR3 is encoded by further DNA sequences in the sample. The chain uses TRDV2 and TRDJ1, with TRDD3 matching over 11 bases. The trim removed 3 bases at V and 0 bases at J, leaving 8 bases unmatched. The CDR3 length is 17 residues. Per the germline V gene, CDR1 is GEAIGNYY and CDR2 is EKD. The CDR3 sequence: CACDALLGDTYTDKLIF. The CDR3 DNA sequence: TGTGCCTGTGACGCCTTATTGGGGGATACGTACACCGATAAACTCATCTTT.